These 20 T cell receptor beta chains were sequenced from one sample in a study of shared clonotypes between healthy human individuals. The repertoire was sequenced with immunoSEQ multiplex PCR; TCRdb's copy has only in-frame clones and lacks some. The sample holds 330,000 or so clones, less than 75% seen once. The sample was memory CD4+ T cells sorted from blood. This sample's subset: CD45RA-negative fraction. These receptors all stem from a man aged 30 to 39 in good health.

This chain connects TRBV18 to TRBJ1-1; TRBD1 agrees at 7 bases. CDR3 length: 16 amino acids. CDR1 and CDR2 from the germline V gene are KGHSH and LQKENI. The V segment lost 3 bases and the J segment 0 bases; nucleotides outside the gene matches: 7. The chain's CDR3 is CASSPTLGQLNTEAFF. As DNA, the CDR3 is TGTGCCAGCTCACCGACCCTGGGACAGCTGAACACTGAAGCTTTCTTT.

This sequence joins TRBV5-4 and TRBJ2-1; 9 bases fit TRBD1. Germline V CDR1 and CDR2: SGHNT, YYREEE (reference sequence). J was trimmed by 7 bases and V by 6 bases; bases with no gene match: 14. The CDR3 covers 16 residues. Written as DNA, the CDR3 is TGTGCCAGCAACCGTGGCTCGGGACAGGGTTTAAATGAGCAGTTCTTC. Amino acid sequence: CASNRGSGQGLNEQFF.

V and J are TRBV10-3 and TRBJ1-5, with D unresolved. Germline loops: CDR1 ENHRY, CDR2 SYGVKD. Trimming took off 6 bases at V and 4 bases at J, with 7 bases between the two ends. The CDR3 length is 12 residues. The CDR3 spells CAIREDNQPQHF. As DNA, the CDR3 is TGTGCCATCAGAGAGGATAATCAGCCCCAGCATTTT.

The V gene is TRBV19, the J gene TRBJ2-1, with 7 bases that match TRBD1. The CDR3 sequence is 12 residues long. The V segment lost 4 bases and the J segment 10 bases; nucleotides outside the gene matches: 4. Germline V gene sequence: CDR1 LNHDA, CDR2 SQIVND (reference sequence). This CDR3 is CASSTTGYEQFF. The CDR3 nucleotides are TGTGCCAGTAGTACGACAGGGTACGAGCAGTTCTTC.

This clone was counted only a few times. The V gene is TRBV7-7, the J gene TRBJ2-2; TRBD2 agrees at 11 bases. Germline assignment: CDR1 SSHAT and CDR2 FNYEAQ (reference sequence). V trimming: 4 bases; J trimming: 6 bases; junction bases outside the gene matches: 7. CDR3 length: 16 residues. CDR3 residues: CASSSTSGSFPGELFF. The CDR3 DNA sequence: TGTGCCAGCAGCTCTACTAGCGGGAGTTTCCCCGGGGAGCTGTTTTTT.

The V gene is TRBV28, the J gene TRBJ2-1; TRBD2 matches 9 bases. The CDR3 consists of 15 residues. The V gene's germline CDR1 is MDHEN and CDR2 SYDVKM. Trimming removed 8 bases from V and 3 bases from J; junction bases left unmatched: 8. CDR3: CASCGLALNYNEQFF. The CDR3 nucleotides read TGTGCCAGCTGTGGACTAGCGTTGAACTACAATGAGCAGTTCTTC. The full variable domain, completed using reference TRBV28 and TRBJ2-1, is DVKVTQSSRYLVKRTGEKVFLECVQDMDHENMFWYRQDPGLGLRLIYFSYDVKMKEKGDIPEGYSVSREKKERFSLILESASTNQTSMYLCASCGLALNYNEQFFGPGTRLTVL.

V and J are TRBV6-1 and TRBJ1-5; 8 bases match TRBD1. Trimming at V came to 6 bases and at J to 6 bases, leaving 4 bases not matched to a gene. CDR3 size: 13 residues. Germline lookup yields CDR1 MNHNS and CDR2 SASEGT. Here the CDR3 DNA reads TGTGCCAGCAGCGACAGGGGAGGTCAGCCCCAGCATTTT. Amino acids: CASSDRGGQPQHF.

The genes are TRBV27 and TRBJ2-6; TRBD1 agrees at 7 bases. Germline V gene sequence: CDR1 MNHEY, CDR2 SMNVEV (reference sequence). CDR3 length: 16 residues. With 4 bases clipped from V and 9 bases from J, the junction kept 12 bases outside the gene matches. The CDR3 is CASSSRTGQGVNVLTF. The CDR3 bases are TGTGCCAGCAGTTCCAGGACAGGACAAGGCGTCAACGTCCTGACTTTC.

J is TRBJ2-1 and V is TRBV19, with 9 bases lining up with TRBD1. V shed 5 bases and J 1 base; nucleotides not matched to a gene: 3. From germline, CDR1 is LNHDA and CDR2 SQIVND (reference sequence). This CDR3 is 15 amino acids long. The CDR3 region has the DNA TGTGCCAGTAGTGTGGACAGGGGATCCTACAATGAGCAGTTCTTC. This gives the protein CASSVDRGSYNEQFF.

V is TRBV19 and J is TRBJ2-5; no clear D gene. Looked up from germline, CDR1 is LNHDA and CDR2 is SQIVND (reference sequence). The CDR3 has 13 residues. Between the trimmed V and J ends, which lost 1 base and 3 bases, there was a span of 6 bases. The CDR3 loop reads CASSIASEETQYF. The DNA for the CDR3 is TGTGCCAGTAGTATAGCTTCGGAAGAGACCCAGTACTTC.

This clone was seen only a few times. V usage is TRBV6-1 and J usage is TRBJ2-7, with 7 nucleotides matching TRBD1. This CDR3 spans 12 amino acids. Unmatched junction bases numbered 5, after V lost 6 bases and J lost 6 bases. Germline loops: CDR1 MNHNS, CDR2 SASEGT. CDR3 in amino acids: CASRDPGGEQYF. The CDR3 nucleotides are TGTGCCAGCAGGGACCCAGGGGGCGAGCAGTACTTC.

This chain uses TRBV18 with TRBJ2-5; 9 bases are a match to TRBD2. V shed 3 bases, J shed 5 bases, and the junction held 4 bases outside the gene matches. This CDR3 spans 14 amino acids. The germline CDR1 and CDR2 sequences are KGHSH and LQKENI. CDR3 amino acids: CASSPSGSGETQYF. CDR3 DNA: TGTGCCAGCTCACCTAGCGGGAGCGGGGAGACCCAGTACTTC. Using reference TRBV18 and TRBJ2-5 for the parts outside the CDR3, the full variable domain is NAGVMQNPRHLVRRRGQEARLRCSPMKGHSHVYWYRQLPEEGLKFMVYLQKENIIDESGMPKERFSAEFPKEGPSILRIQQVVRGDSAAYFCASSPSGSGETQYFGPGTRLLVL.

The chain joins TRBV5-4 to TRBJ1-2, with D possibly TRBD1 on 5 matching bases. Trimming left V 1 base short and J 9 bases short, with 10 bases between. CDR1 is SGHNT, CDR2 YYREEE, per germline (reference sequence). There are 12 residues in the CDR3. The CDR3 reads CASSLFEGRYTF. The CDR3 bases are TGTGCCAGCAGCTTGTTTGAGGGACGCTACACCTTC.

V gene TRBV10-2 combines with J gene TRBJ2-7, with D possibly being TRBD2 (5 bases). V was pared by 0 bases and J by 2 bases, with 11 bases between. This CDR3 has 15 amino acids. CDR1 is WSHSY and CDR2 is SAAADI in the germline V gene. This CDR3 is CASSESRASAYEQYF. As DNA, the CDR3 is TGCGCCAGCAGTGAGTCGAGGGCTAGTGCCTACGAGCAGTACTTC.

This chain links TRBV2 with TRBJ1-5, with D unresolved. Germline values: CDR1 SNHLY, CDR2 FYNNEI. The CDR3 covers 14 residues. V gave up 8 bases and J gave up 1 base, with 12 bases separating them. CDR3 bases: TGTGCCAGCCGAGAAATAAACAGCAATCAGCCCCAGCATTTT. This encodes CASREINSNQPQHF.

The chain is built from TRBV19 and TRBJ2-5, with unresolved D. V was shortened by 3 bases and J by 1 base, with 6 bases between the two germline ends. Germline CDR1 LNHDA, CDR2 SQIVND (reference sequence). The CDR3 totals 13 residues. The CDR3 sequence is CASSMPPQETQYF. The CDR3 coding sequence is TGTGCCAGTAGTATGCCTCCCCAAGAGACCCAGTACTTC.

This clone was observed a few times. The rearrangement links TRBV5-5 to TRBJ1-4; 7 bases are a match to TRBD1. CDR1 and CDR2 (germline): SGHKS, YYEKEE (reference sequence). The CDR3 extends over 14 amino acids. Losses at the gene ends were 5 bases for V and 16 bases for J; bases not matched to a gene: 17. The DNA of the CDR3 is TGTGCCAGCAGTTCTTCCGGGACAGACCCTGTGGAGTTTTTT. This gives the protein CASSSSGTDPVEFF.

This clone is medium-sized within its sample. The chain carries TRBV7-8 and TRBJ1-5; 7 bases are shared with TRBD1. Germline V lookup: CDR1 SGHVS, CDR2 FQNEAQ. Unmatched junction bases numbered 8, after V lost 5 bases and J lost 4 bases. This CDR3 has 15 amino acids. Here the CDR3 DNA reads TGTGCCAGCAGCCCGAGGGACAGACCGAATCAGCCCCAGCATTTT. Translated: CASSPRDRPNQPQHF.

The chain combines TRBV7-2 with TRBJ1-2; D not resolved. Germline assignment: CDR1 SGHTA and CDR2 FQGNSA. This CDR3 contains 14 residues. V was pared by 4 bases and J by 5 bases, with 14 bases between. As DNA, the CDR3 is TGTGCCAGCAGCTCCTTATCCTCGGGGTATGGCTACACCTTC. Translation gives CASSSLSSGYGYTF.

In its sample, this clone was seen a few times. The V gene is TRBV5-4, the J gene TRBJ2-1; D is possibly TRBD1 (6 bases). The germline V and J ends were trimmed by 4 bases and 0 bases, with 11 bases remaining between them. The germline CDR1 and CDR2 sequences are SGHNT and YYREEE (reference sequence). The CDR3 totals 15 residues. The CDR3 bases are TGTGCCAGCAGCCCAGGGGTTGCCTCCTACAATGAGCAGTTCTTC. Amino acid sequence: CASSPGVASYNEQFF.